The 20 T cell receptor beta chains below were found in one sample sequenced in a study of blood T cell repertoires in COVID-19. Assay: immunoSEQ multiplex PCR; the TCRdb copy retains only in-frame clones and omits some. The sample gives about 190,000 clones, around 77% of which show up once; 15% to 20% is in the top ten. Sequencing was performed on peripheral blood. The receptors shown here come from a man between 60 and 75 years old with active or convalescent COVID-19.

This clone was recorded once. This chain joins TRBV6-2 or TRBV6-3 and TRBJ2-1; 13 nucleotides align to TRBD2. The germline V gene encodes CDR1 MNHEY and CDR2 SVGEGT. CDR3 size: 16 residues. Losses at the gene ends were 2 bases for V and 5 bases for J; bases not matched to a gene: 3. The CDR3 loop reads CASSYTSGRVNNEQFF. In DNA, the CDR3 is TGTGCCAGCAGTTACACTAGCGGGAGGGTAAACAATGAGCAGTTCTTC.

The V and J genes are TRBV4-1 and TRBJ2-3, with no clear D. CDR1 is MGHRA, CDR2 YSYEKL, per germline. This CDR3 has 15 amino acids. Trimming shortened V by 0 bases and J by 2 bases, and 9 bases separated the two germline ends. The CDR3 nucleotides read TGCGCCAGCAGCCAAGATTTGCCCTACACAGATACGCAGTATTTT. This codes for CASSQDLPYTDTQYF.

The chain employs TRBV5-5 and TRBJ2-4, with D possibly TRBD1 on 6 matching bases. Germline-derived CDR1 and CDR2 are SGHKS and YYEKEE (reference sequence). V was cut by 5 bases and J by 0 bases, with 15 bases left in between. This CDR3 spans 16 amino acids. The CDR3: CASSPLQGIAKNIQYF. CDR3 sequence (DNA): TGTGCCAGCAGTCCCCTTCAGGGGATAGCCAAAAACATTCAGTACTTC.

V is TRBV28 and J is TRBJ2-3; 8 bases fit TRBD1. The CDR3 consists of 14 residues. The germline CDR1 and CDR2 sequences are MDHEN and SYDVKM. J lost 5 bases, V lost 9 bases, and 10 bases had no gene match. The CDR3, as DNA: TGTGCCAGTCAGGGGGCAGGTTATCAAGATACGCAGTATTTT. It translates to CASQGAGYQDTQYF. Complete variable domain (other parts from reference TRBV28 and TRBJ2-3): DVKVTQSSRYLVKRTGEKVFLECVQDMDHENMFWYRQDPGLGLRLIYFSYDVKMKEKGDIPEGYSVSREKKERFSLILESASTNQTSMYLCASQGAGYQDTQYFGPGTRLTVL.

The J gene is TRBJ1-2, the V gene TRBV7-9; 10 nucleotides align to TRBD1. Germline V gives CDR1 SEHNR, CDR2 FQNEAQ (reference sequence). The CDR3 extends over 17 amino acids. The trim removed 1 base at V and 8 bases at J, leaving 13 bases unmatched. CDR3 nucleotide sequence: TGTGCCAGCAGCTTAGAGGTTGGGACAGGGGAAGCAGGAGGCTACACCTTC. It translates to CASSLEVGTGEAGGYTF.

The V call is TRBV28, the J call TRBJ1-5; 7 bases fit TRBD1. J lost 0 bases, V lost 7 bases, and 9 bases had no gene match. The germline V gene encodes CDR1 MDHEN and CDR2 SYDVKM. The CDR3 totals 16 residues. CDR3 amino acids: CASTSMTGHSNQPQHF. The CDR3 DNA follows: TGTGCCAGCACCAGCATGACAGGGCATAGCAATCAGCCCCAGCATTTT. Complete variable domain (other parts from reference TRBV28 and TRBJ1-5): DVKVTQSSRYLVKRTGEKVFLECVQDMDHENMFWYRQDPGLGLRLIYFSYDVKMKEKGDIPEGYSVSREKKERFSLILESASTNQTSMYLCASTSMTGHSNQPQHFGDGTRLSIL.

This chain joins TRBV5-1 and TRBJ1-4; D remains unclear. Germline CDR1 SGHRS, CDR2 YFSETQ. V gave up 5 bases and J gave up 0 bases, with 14 bases separating them. CDR3 size: 16 residues. CDR3 protein: CASSVGLGATNEKLFF. CDR3 nucleotide sequence: TGCGCCAGCAGTGTTGGTCTGGGCGCAACTAATGAAAAACTGTTTTTT.

This clone was seen only once. The chain employs TRBV3-1 (or the pseudogene TRBV3-2) and TRBJ2-3, with a weak D call TRBD2 (6 bases). The V gene lost 1 base and the J gene lost 3 bases, with 11 bases spanning the gap. The CDR3 extends over 15 amino acids. Germline lookup yields CDR1 LGHDT and CDR2 YNNKEL (reference sequence). As DNA, the CDR3 is TGTGCCAGCAGCCAAGCCCCGGGGAGGACAGATACGCAGTATTTT. Protein product: CASSQAPGRTDTQYF.

The chain recombines TRBV4-2 with TRBJ1-2; 8 bases match TRBD1. The V segment lost 5 bases and the J segment 6 bases; nucleotides outside the gene matches: 20. CDR1 LGHNA and CDR2 YNFKEQ come from the germline V gene. CDR3 length equals 18 residues. The CDR3 is CASSATHPRTGKSHGYTF. The DNA for the CDR3 is TGTGCCAGCAGCGCGACACACCCCCGGACAGGGAAATCCCATGGCTACACCTTC.

In regard to this clone: The junction departs from the called germline gene at one end, perhaps through a read error. This chain joins TRBV9 and TRBJ2-7, with a weak D call TRBD2 (6 bases). Germline loops: CDR1 SGDLS, CDR2 YYNGEE. This CDR3 comprises 14 residues. CDR3 nucleotides: TGTGCCAGCAGCCCGCCTAGCGCCTCCCACGAGCAGTACTTC. It specifies CASSPPSASHEQYF.

The chain has TRBV5-4 and TRBJ2-3; 12 bases map to TRBD2. J gave up 11 bases and V 4 bases, and 8 bases lay outside the gene matches. Germline assignment: CDR1 SGHNT and CDR2 YYREEE (reference sequence). The CDR3 covers 14 residues. CDR3 sequence: CASSPGLAGFGQYF. CDR3 in DNA: TGTGCCAGCAGCCCAGGACTAGCGGGATTCGGGCAGTATTTT.

This sequence joins TRBV9 and TRBJ1-2; D not certain. Trimming shortened V by 4 bases and J by 4 bases, and 8 bases separated the two germline ends. CDR1 SGDLS and CDR2 YYNGEE come from the germline V gene. CDR3 length: 12 residues. The chain's CDR3 is CASSPVPYGYTF. The CDR3 nucleotides read TGTGCCAGCAGCCCAGTGCCCTATGGCTACACCTTC.

The genes are TRBV4-3 and TRBJ2-1; 8 bases are a match to TRBD1. The germline V gene encodes CDR1 LGHNA and CDR2 YSLEER. The CDR3 runs 16 residues. Unmatched junction bases numbered 5, after V lost 0 bases and J lost 4 bases. Here the CDR3 reads CASSQEPTGEYNEQFF. The CDR3 DNA reads as TGCGCCAGCAGCCAAGAACCGACAGGGGAGTACAATGAGCAGTTCTTC.

This clone has a handful of counts. This chain connects TRBV7-9 to TRBJ2-3, with TRBD2 matching 12 bases. V dropped 5 bases and J dropped 4; count of bases not matched to a gene: 4. Germline CDR1 and CDR2: SEHNR and FQNEAQ (reference sequence). The CDR3 is made up of 15 amino acids. CDR3 sequence: CASSLTSGRSDTQYF. In DNA form, the CDR3 reads TGTGCCAGCAGCCTGACTAGCGGGAGATCAGATACGCAGTATTTT.

The chain employs TRBV28 and TRBJ2-7, with a weak D call TRBD1 (6 bases). Trimming pared 2 bases from V and 2 bases from J, leaving 16 bases between. From germline, CDR1 is MDHEN and CDR2 SYDVKM. CDR3 length equals 16 residues. The CDR3 loop is CASSLPGHPSAYEQYF. The CDR3 nucleotides read TGTGCCAGCAGTTTACCGGGACACCCCTCGGCCTACGAGCAGTACTTC.

The V gene is TRBV5-4, the J gene TRBJ2-2; no clear D gene. The CDR3 is made up of 14 amino acids. Germline loops: CDR1 SGHNT, CDR2 YYREEE (reference sequence). V lost 4 bases to trimming and J lost 5 bases, with 12 bases between them. The DNA for the CDR3 is TGTGCCAGCAGCCCATATGGCTTGACCGGGGAGCTGTTTTTT. Its protein is CASSPYGLTGELFF.

CDR3 sequence (DNA): TGTGCCAGTACCCAGGAGGCCAACTATGGCTACACCTTC. Translation gives CASTQEANYGYTF. The chain has TRBV19 and TRBJ1-2, with D unresolved. The CDR3 runs 13 residues. Trimming took 7 bases from V and 2 from J, leaving 11 bases between them. The germline gives CDR1 LNHDA, CDR2 SQIVND (reference sequence).

The V gene is TRBV6-5, the J gene TRBJ1-5; 7 bases fit TRBD1. CDR3 length equals 14 residues. The germline V gene has CDR1 MNHEY and CDR2 SVGAGI. V gave up 5 bases and J gave up 3 bases; unmatched junction bases: 4. The CDR3: CASSPTGINQPQHF. Here the CDR3 DNA reads TGTGCCAGCAGTCCGACAGGGATCAATCAGCCCCAGCATTTT.

Here the CDR3 DNA reads TGTGCCAGTAGTATCTGGCCAGGGGACAATCAGCCCCAGCATTTT. Translated, it gives CASSIWPGDNQPQHF. V and J are TRBV19 and TRBJ1-5, with D possibly TRBD1 on 6 matching bases. V was clipped by 3 bases and J by 3 bases, with 12 bases between them. The germline gives CDR1 LNHDA, CDR2 SQIVND (reference sequence). CDR3 length equals 15 residues.

This sequence joins TRBV4-1 and TRBJ2-3; D unresolved. V lost 4 bases, J lost 6 bases, and 11 bases lay in between. This CDR3 region has 13 residues. Per germline, CDR1 MGHRA and CDR2 YSYEKL. CDR3 bases: TGCGCCAGCAGCCGAGATTTTCTGGATACGCAGTATTTT. Protein product: CASSRDFLDTQYF.